These 30 T cell receptor beta chains share one sample of origin, sequenced in a study of a mutant IDH1 vaccine in newly diagnosed glioma. Profiled with immunoSEQ multiplex PCR; TCRdb holds only in-frame clones, not every one. Counted here are over 30,000 clones, around four fifths occurring once; the ten biggest clones make up more than 8.5%. Documented time point: baseline, week 1 (first vaccination visit). The treatment was: pre-vaccination baseline after standard-of-care therapy. This sample comprised peripheral blood mononuclear cells (PBMCs), obtained from a glioma patient treated with radiotherapy, temozolomide or both. Receptors were obtained from a man aged 45-65 years with glioma. Some clones in this sample may be carry-over from other donors' samples.

V gene TRBV5-6 combines with J gene TRBJ2-7, with no clear D. The CDR3 contains 15 residues. V gave up 4 bases and J gave up 3 bases, with 17 bases separating them. Germline V gene sequence: CDR1 SGHDT, CDR2 YYEEEE. This CDR3 is CASSPYPSDSYEQYF. CDR3 DNA sequence: TGTGCCAGCAGCCCGTATCCTAGTGATAGCTACGAGCAGTACTTC. The full variable domain, rest sourced from reference TRBV5-6 and TRBJ2-7, is DAGVTQSPTHLIKTRGQQVTLRCSPKSGHDTVSWYQQALGQGPQFIFQYYEEEERQRGNFPDRFSGHQFPNYSSELNVNALLLGDSALYLCASSPYPSDSYEQYFGPGTRLTVT.

This chain links TRBV4-1 with TRBJ2-1; 9 bases map to TRBD1. Germline V lookup: CDR1 MGHRA, CDR2 YSYEKL. The trim removed 3 bases at V and 6 bases at J, leaving 9 bases unmatched. The CDR3 is made up of 16 amino acids. The CDR3 DNA is TGCGCCAGCAGCCACGCTACAGGGGGCGAGACCAATGAGCAGTTCTTC. Protein sequence: CASSHATGGETNEQFF.

The CDR3 DNA is TGTGCCATGAGAGGCCGGGTAACGGGAAACACCATATATTTT. It encodes CAMRGRVTGNTIYF. The chain carries TRBV10-3 and TRBJ1-3; D not certain. The CDR3 consists of 14 residues. V lost 9 bases, J lost 4 bases, and 16 bases lay in between. In germline, CDR1 is ENHRY, CDR2 SYGVKD.

This rearrangement joins TRBV2 to TRBJ2-7, with D perhaps assigned TRBD1 or TRBD2 (7 bases each). The CDR3 is 16 residues long. Trimming shortened V by 6 bases and J by 2 bases, and 20 bases separated the two germline ends. Germline V gene data show CDR1 as SNHLY and CDR2 as FYNNEI. CDR3 DNA sequence: TGTGCCAGCAGACCCGGGGGGACAGTCTTGACCTACGAGCAGTACTTC. This codes for CASRPGGTVLTYEQYF.

The chain recombines TRBV6-1 with TRBJ1-5; D uncertain. The germline CDR1 and CDR2 sequences are MNHNS and SASEGT. CDR3 length: 14 residues. Trimming pared 2 bases from V and 7 bases from J, leaving 12 bases between. The CDR3 nucleotides read TGTGCCAGCAGTGAAAGGACCGGGATCCAGCCCCAGCATTTT. This sequence encodes CASSERTGIQPQHF.

The gene calls are TRBV7-9 and TRBJ2-7, with D possibly matching TRBD2 (6 bases). Trimming took off 6 bases at V and 3 bases at J, with 9 bases between the two ends. This CDR3 has 12 amino acids. Germline V gene data show CDR1 as SEHNR and CDR2 as FQNEAQ (reference sequence). The CDR3 DNA sequence: TGTGCCAGCAGGGGGGGTGGCTACGAGCAGTACTTC. Translating gives CASRGGGYEQYF.

The chain is built from TRBV29-1 and TRBJ2-2; TRBD1 matches 7 bases. Germline loops: CDR1 SQVTM, CDR2 ANQGSEA. The CDR3 extends over 14 amino acids. The V gene end was trimmed by 4 bases and the J gene end by 4 bases; junction bases not matched to a gene: 6. CDR3 protein: CSVAGTVLTGELFF. CDR3 in DNA: TGCAGCGTTGCCGGGACAGTCCTCACCGGGGAGCTGTTTTTT.

This clone was counted a few times. The rearrangement uses TRBV5-1 and TRBJ1-1; 7 bases map to TRBD1. The CDR3 contains 14 residues. The V gene's germline CDR1 is SGHRS and CDR2 YFSETQ. V gave up 9 bases and J gave up 0 bases; unmatched junction bases: 8. In nucleotides, the CDR3 is TGCGCCACAAGGACAGGAACGATGAACACTGAAGCTTTCTTT. It codes for CATRTGTMNTEAFF.

This chain links TRBV7-9 with TRBJ1-1; the match to TRBD1 covers 7 bases. The germline gives CDR1 SEHNR, CDR2 FQNEAQ (reference sequence). CDR3 size: 14 residues. Losses at the gene ends were 5 bases for V and 4 bases for J; bases not matched to a gene: 7. CDR3 DNA sequence: TGTGCCAGCAGCCGAGACAGGGTGGCCACTGAAGCTTTCTTT. It translates to CASSRDRVATEAFF.

The chain is built from TRBV18 and TRBJ2-1; D not resolved. The germline V gene encodes CDR1 KGHSH and CDR2 LQKENI. The length of the CDR3 is 15 residues. V was shortened by 3 bases and J by 5 bases, with 14 bases between the two germline ends. The DNA of the CDR3 is TGTGCCAGCTCACCCACTAATAGACCCCACAATGAGCAGTTCTTC. This gives the protein CASSPTNRPHNEQFF.

The V gene is TRBV5-1, the J gene TRBJ1-1; tentative D call: TRBD1 (6 bases). CDR1 SGHRS and CDR2 YFSETQ come from the germline V gene. V lost 4 bases and J lost 5, with 18 bases in between. CDR3 size: 15 residues. CDR3 region: CASSPTRGAATEAFF. The CDR3 coding sequence is TGCGCCAGCAGCCCGACTAGGGGGGCGGCAACTGAAGCTTTCTTT.

The CDR3 DNA reads TGTGCCAGCGAGACGGGACTCCCAAGGGGTGGCTACACCTTC. It yields the protein CASETGLPRGGYTF. This sequence joins TRBV2 and TRBJ1-2; TRBD1 might be the D (5 bases). Per germline, CDR1 SNHLY and CDR2 FYNNEI. The V gene lost 8 bases and the J gene lost 7 bases, with 20 bases spanning the gap. The CDR3 consists of 14 residues. Together with reference TRBV2 and TRBJ1-2, the CDR3 gives the full variable domain: EPEVTQTPSHQVTQMGQEVILRCVPISNHLYFYWYRQILGQKVEFLVSFYNNEISEKSEIFDDQFSVERPDGSNFTLKIRSTKLEDSAMYFCASETGLPRGGYTFGSGTRLTVV.

The chain combines TRBV7-2 with TRBJ2-7, with D unresolved. The germline CDR1 and CDR2 sequences are SGHTA and FQGNSA. V lost 3 bases, J lost 2 bases, and 11 bases lay in between. CDR3 length: 14 residues. CDR3 in DNA: TGTGCCAGCAGCTTGTACGAGACTCCCTACGAGCAGTACTTC. As protein: CASSLYETPYEQYF. The full variable domain, completed using reference TRBV7-2 and TRBJ2-7, is GAGVSQSPSNKVTEKGKDVELRCDPISGHTALYWYRQSLGQGLEFLIYFQGNSAPDKSGLPSDRFSAERTGGSVSTLTIQRTQQEDSAVYLCASSLYETPYEQYFGPGTRLTVT.

The rearrangement uses TRBV5-1 and TRBJ1-2, with D maybe TRBD1 (6 bases). CDR3 size: 16 residues. Trimming removed 0 bases from V and 4 bases from J, with 16 bases in between. Germline lookup yields CDR1 SGHRS and CDR2 YFSETQ. The CDR3: CASSLGFTGYGYGYTF. The CDR3 bases are TGCGCCAGCAGCTTGGGTTTCACAGGGTACGGCTATGGCTACACCTTC.

This clone came up once. The gene calls are TRBV6-5 and TRBJ1-1; D remains unclear. Germline CDR1 and CDR2: MNHEY and SVGAGI. Trimming took 6 bases from V and 4 from J, leaving 12 bases between them. The CDR3 length is 13 residues. Written as DNA, the CDR3 is TGTGCCAGCAGACACACGACGTCCACTGAAGCTTTCTTT. This sequence encodes CASRHTTSTEAFF.

The chain combines TRBV30 with TRBJ2-3, with 9 bases that match TRBD1. Germline CDR1 and CDR2: GTSNPN and SVGIG (reference sequence). The CDR3 consists of 13 residues. V lost 5 bases and J lost 6; bases outside the gene matches: 6. Written as DNA, the CDR3 is TGTGCCTGGGGTACAGGGGGCGCGGATACGCAGTATTTT. This sequence encodes CAWGTGGADTQYF.

The chain links TRBV4-2 to TRBJ2-7; possibly TRBD2 for D (6 bases). This CDR3 spans 15 amino acids. V was shortened by 1 base and J by 4 bases, with 14 bases between the two germline ends. Germline CDR1 reads LGHNA; CDR2 reads YNFKEQ. DNA for the CDR3: TGTGCCAGCAGCCAAGGGGCCGGGAGCGGGTACGAGCAGTACTTC. It codes for CASSQGAGSGYEQYF.

CDR3 sequence (DNA): TGTGCCAGCAGCTTGGATCCGGGGGGGAAGGAGACCCAGTACTTC. It yields the protein CASSLDPGGKETQYF. V gene TRBV5-4 combines with J gene TRBJ2-5; the match to TRBD2 covers 8 bases. CDR3 length: 15 residues. Looked up from germline, CDR1 is SGHNT and CDR2 is YYREEE (reference sequence). V trimming: 0 bases; J trimming: 5 bases; junction bases outside the gene matches: 6.

This sequence joins TRBV5-8 and TRBJ2-1; TRBD2 matches at 10 bases. CDR3 length equals 15 residues. With 4 bases clipped from V and 5 bases from J, the junction kept 6 bases outside the gene matches. Per the germline V gene, CDR1 is SGHTS and CDR2 is YDEGEE. The CDR3 loop reads CASSPGTSVDNEQFF. CDR3 sequence (DNA): TGTGCCAGCAGCCCGGGGACTAGCGTTGACAATGAGCAGTTCTTC.

This clone was counted a single time. The V gene is TRBV2, the J gene TRBJ1-5; D uncertain. There are 15 residues in the CDR3. V was clipped by 4 bases and J by 8 bases, with 18 bases between them. Germline loops: CDR1 SNHLY, CDR2 FYNNEI. CDR3 sequence (DNA): TGTGCCAGCAGTGCCGGCGGGGATTGGATGGAGCCCCAGCATTTT. Protein product: CASSAGGDWMEPQHF.

This clone came up once. V is TRBV19 and J is TRBJ1-6; 7 positions agree with TRBD1. The CDR3 covers 18 residues. Germline CDR1 reads LNHDA; CDR2 reads SQIVND (reference sequence). V was clipped by 6 bases and J by 7 bases; unmatched bases: 18. For the CDR3, the DNA is TGTGCCAGTAGCCCCGGGGGAACCGTACAGGGGCGGAATTCACCCCTCCACTTT. Translation: CASSPGGTVQGRNSPLHF.

The rearrangement links TRBV2 to TRBJ2-7, with 8 bases identical to TRBD1. This CDR3 has 17 amino acids. CDR1 is SNHLY, CDR2 FYNNEI, per germline. Trimming cost V 8 bases and J 2 bases; bases outside gene matches: 17. CDR3 in DNA: TGTGCCAGCGATGCAAATCCAACCGGGACAGGAGCCTACGAGCAGTACTTC. Protein sequence: CASDANPTGTGAYEQYF.

The chain joins TRBV10-3 to TRBJ2-1; TRBD2 aligns across 16 bases. Germline loops: CDR1 ENHRY, CDR2 SYGVKD. The V segment lost 6 bases and the J segment 4 bases; nucleotides outside the gene matches: 6. The CDR3 runs to 17 residues. CDR3 DNA: TGTGCCATCAGAAGCGGGACTAGCGGGGGGGTTTACAATGAGCAGTTCTTC. Its protein product is CAIRSGTSGGVYNEQFF.

The chain joins TRBV29-1 to TRBJ1-3; no definite D call. Trimming left V 7 bases short and J 4 bases short, with 8 bases between. Germline CDR1 SQVTM, CDR2 ANQGSEA. This CDR3 is 11 amino acids long. The CDR3 here is CSAERGNTIYF. DNA for the CDR3: TGCAGCGCCGAACGGGGAAACACCATATATTTT.

The chain combines TRBV4-1 with TRBJ2-7; D is unclear. Between the trimmed V and J ends, which lost 2 bases and 3 bases, there was a span of 5 bases. Germline-derived CDR1 and CDR2 are MGHRA and YSYEKL. The CDR3 is 12 residues long. The CDR3 DNA follows: TGCGCCAGCAGCCAAACACTCTACGAGCAGTACTTC. It is translated as CASSQTLYEQYF.

This clone was seen only once. The chain recombines TRBV5-1 with TRBJ1-5, with D hard to call. The V and J ends lost 0 bases and 1 base respectively, with 11 bases between them. This CDR3 has 16 residues. Germline V gene sequence: CDR1 SGHRS, CDR2 YFSETQ. The CDR3 sequence is CASSLVPGLSNQPQHF. In DNA, the CDR3 is TGCGCCAGCAGCTTGGTTCCCGGGTTGAGCAATCAGCCCCAGCATTTT.

The rearrangement links TRBV15 to TRBJ2-3; D possibly uses TRBD1 or TRBD2 (6 bases each). This CDR3 is 15 amino acids long. V was shortened by 1 base and J by 2 bases, with 10 bases between the two germline ends. In germline, CDR1 is LNHNV, CDR2 YYDKDF (reference sequence). Written as DNA, the CDR3 is TGTGCCACCAGCAGAGGAGGGGGGCCCACAGATACGCAGTATTTT. As protein: CATSRGGGPTDTQYF.

V is TRBV9 and J is TRBJ2-2, with 10 bases fitting TRBD1. The CDR3 contains 17 residues. Germline CDR1 SGDLS, CDR2 YYNGEE. Trimming took 3 bases from V and 2 from J; bases not matched to a gene: 7. CDR3 sequence (DNA): TGTGCCAGCAGCGAGCCGAGACAGGGGGCAAACACCGGGGAGCTGTTTTTT. It encodes CASSEPRQGANTGELFF.

There are a few counts of this clone. This chain's CDR3 is CSVGSGDQPQHF. The CDR3 region has the DNA TGCAGCGTTGGCTCGGGCGATCAGCCCCAGCATTTT. V and J are TRBV29-1 and TRBJ1-5; D gene unclear. Germline V lookup: CDR1 SQVTM, CDR2 ANQGSEA. The CDR3 runs to 12 residues. V shed 4 bases and J shed 5 bases, with 9 bases lying between them. Based on the CDR3 plus reference TRBV29-1 and TRBJ1-5, the full variable domain is SAVISQKPSRDICQRGTSLTIQCQVDSQVTMMFWYRQQPGQSLTLIATANQGSEATYESGFVIDKFPISRPNLTFSTLTVSNMSPEDSSIYLCSVGSGDQPQHFGDGTRLSIL.

This clone was picked up one time. This chain joins TRBV29-1 and TRBJ1-2; no reliable D call. V lost 6 bases, J lost 3 bases, and 11 bases lay in between. Per germline, CDR1 SQVTM and CDR2 ANQGSEA. The length of the CDR3 is 12 residues. The CDR3 here is CSVGENDYGYTF. The DNA of the CDR3 is TGCAGCGTCGGGGAGAATGACTATGGCTACACCTTC. Drawing the rest from reference TRBV29-1 and TRBJ1-2, the complete variable domain is SAVISQKPSRDICQRGTSLTIQCQVDSQVTMMFWYRQQPGQSLTLIATANQGSEATYESGFVIDKFPISRPNLTFSTLTVSNMSPEDSSIYLCSVGENDYGYTFGSGTRLTVV.